One T cell receptor (beta chain) is described in this entry. Its antigen is not identified. This specimen comes from a study of T cell responses to AZD1222 COVID-19 vaccine. Study-wide points: Donors in the cohort were predominantly white British and more often female, and clonal diversity was possibly underestimated.

This table comes from immunoSEQ multiplex PCR, and its TCRdb copy is limited to in-frame clones, with some not included. The table records over 100,000 clones, around 90% of them present only once. Trimming took 5 bases from V and 2 from J, leaving 19 bases between them. Germline CDR1 and CDR2: SNHLY and FYNNEI. This CDR3 is 17 amino acids long. The specimen comprised peripheral blood, sampled on day 0 of MenACWY control vaccination. This TCR was sampled from an adult in good health. The V and J genes are TRBV2 and TRBJ1-5, with D perhaps TRBD1 (5 bases). The CDR3 is CASSRGAGVPGNQPQHF. The CDR3 DNA is TGTGCCAGCAGTCGCGGGGCGGGGGTCCCAGGCAATCAGCCCCAGCATTTT. The variable domain in full, with the rest retrieved from reference TRBV2 and TRBJ1-5, is EPEVTQTPSHQVTQMGQEVILRCVPISNHLYFYWYRQILGQKVEFLVSFYNNEISEKSEIFDDQFSVERPDGSNFTLKIRSTKLEDSAMYFCASSRGAGVPGNQPQHFGDGTRLSIL.